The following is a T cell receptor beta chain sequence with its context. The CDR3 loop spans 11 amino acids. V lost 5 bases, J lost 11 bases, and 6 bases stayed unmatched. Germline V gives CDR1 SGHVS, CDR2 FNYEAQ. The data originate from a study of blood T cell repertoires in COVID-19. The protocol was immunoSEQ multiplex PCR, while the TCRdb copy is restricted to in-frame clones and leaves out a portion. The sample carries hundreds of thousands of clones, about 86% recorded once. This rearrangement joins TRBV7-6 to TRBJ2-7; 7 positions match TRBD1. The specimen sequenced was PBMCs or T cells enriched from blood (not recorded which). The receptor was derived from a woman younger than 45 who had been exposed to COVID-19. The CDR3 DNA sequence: TGTGCCAGCAGCATGACAGGGCCCAAGTACTTC. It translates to CASSMTGPKYF.